The TCR beta chain described here comes from a study of cytomegalovirus exposure and HLA in healthy donors. General study results and limits: Later analysis identified a missense DCLRE1C variant that was linked to TCR beta V- and J-gene trimming.

This clone was detected only a few times. Its antigen remains unknown. PCR used 60 Vbeta primers and 13 Jbeta primers. The protocol was immunoSEQ multiplex PCR, while the TCRdb copy is restricted to in-frame clones and leaves out a portion. Of fewer than 200,000 clones listed, roughly 80% are singletons. There are 15 residues in the CDR3. The germline V gene encodes CDR1 MNHEY and CDR2 SMNVEV (reference sequence). V shed 0 bases, J shed 8 bases, and the junction held 4 bases outside the gene matches. Sequenced material: PBMCs. This chain joins TRBV27 and TRBJ2-1, with 10 bases that match TRBD2. This receptor was taken from a human donor in good health. For the CDR3, the DNA is TGTGCCAGCAGTTTATCCAGCGGGGGGGCCCATGAGCAGTTCTTC. This translates into CASSLSSGGAHEQFF.